This TCR beta chain originates from a study of blood T cell repertoires in COVID-19. Here immunoSEQ multiplex PCR was the method, and the copy in TCRdb shows in-frame clones only, minus some. The sample gives over 90,000 clones, more than 75% of which show up once; 5.5% to 7.5% is in the top ten. Per germline, CDR1 MNHEY and CDR2 SVGEGT. The CDR3 runs to 15 residues. The V segment lost 2 bases and the J segment 4 bases; nucleotides outside the gene matches: 4. This clone occurred once. The rearrangement joins TRBV6-2 or TRBV6-3 to TRBJ1-5; 8 bases are shared with TRBD1. The receptor was isolated from a man in his forties or fifties with active or convalescent COVID-19. The sequencing sample was made of peripheral blood. The CDR3 loop reads CASSYPRGPNQPQHF. In DNA form, the CDR3 reads TGTGCCAGCAGTTACCCCAGGGGGCCGAATCAGCCCCAGCATTTT.